A selection of T cell receptor beta chains follows, all from one sample in a study of blood T cell repertoires in COVID-19. Profiling relied on immunoSEQ multiplex PCR, and the TCRdb table lists in-frame clones only, not all of them. The sample records about 340,000 clones, approximately 82% being singletons. Sequenced sample: peripheral blood. The receptors shown here come from a man younger than 40 with active or convalescent COVID-19. Both conserved end residues are part of each CDR3. The D gene is left open where the match is weak. Size is stated for part of the rows, as once, few or many counts, or as a class when the clone is expanded.

D	J	V	size	DNA	CDR3
TRBD2	TRBJ2-5	TRBV7-2	-	TGTGCCAGCAGCTTAGCGCTAGCGGGAGGGCAAGAGACCCAGTACTTC	CASSLALAGGQETQYF
TRBD1	TRBJ1-1	TRBV3-1/TRBV3-2	-	TGTGCCAGCAGCCATCGGACAGGGAGACACACTGAAGCTTTCTTT	CASSHRTGRHTEAFF
-	TRBJ1-2	TRBV11-2	-	TGTGCCAGCAGCTTAGGGCCAGGGGCTACCTATGGCTACACCTTC	CASSLGPGATYGYTF
-	TRBJ1-5	TRBV11-2	-	TGTGCCAGCAGCTTAGGTTCGTTAGGGGACACTCGTAATCAGCCCCAGCATTTT	CASSLGSLGDTRNQPQHF
TRBD1	TRBJ1-2	TRBV5-1	-	TGCGCCAGCAGCCCCGGGACAGAGTGGACCCCTTCCCGCTATGGCTACACCTTC	CASSPGTEWTPSRYGYTF
-	TRBJ2-1	TRBV5-8	-	TGTGCCAGCAGCCTGTTCTCCCCTGAGCAGTTCTTC	CASSLFSPEQFF
-	TRBJ2-3	TRBV11-2	few	TGTGCCAGCAGCTTCCAGCGGGGCACAGATACGCAGTATTTT	CASSFQRGTDTQYF
-	TRBJ2-7	TRBV11-2	-	TGTGCCAGCAGCTACAGGTTAACCTACGAGCAGTACTTC	CASSYRLTYEQYF
-	TRBJ2-6	TRBV29-1	-	TGCAGCCTCCCGTATGGGGCCAACGTCCTGACTTTC	CSLPYGANVLTF
-	TRBJ2-5	TRBV5-4	-	TGTGCCAGCAGCCAGCAAGGGGCAGGGGAGACCCAGTACTTC	CASSQQGAGETQYF
-	TRBJ2-5	TRBV5-5	-	TGTGCAAGCAGCTTCCCCGGAGAGACCCAGTACTTC	CASSFPGETQYF
TRBD1	TRBJ1-1	TRBV6-1	-	TGTGCCAGCAGTGAATTCGGGACAGAGGGTGAAGCTTTCTTT	CASSEFGTEGEAFF
-	TRBJ2-1	TRBV7-9	-	TGTGCCAGCAGCTCCTACAGGGCCGATGAGCAGTTCTTC	CASSSYRADEQFF
TRBD1	TRBJ1-2	TRBV10-3	-	TGTGCCATCAATTTTCTACCGTACAGGGGACAGGATGGCTACACCTTC	CAINFLPYRGQDGYTF
-	TRBJ2-2	TRBV6-6	-	TGTGCCAGCAGTTGGGGCGATCACACCGGGGAGCTGTTTTTT	CASSWGDHTGELFF
-	TRBJ1-6	TRBV30	few	TGTGCCTGGACCCGCTCCTATAATTCACCCCTCCACTTT	CAWTRSYNSPLHF
TRBD1	TRBJ1-5	TRBV23-1	-	TGCGCCAGCAGTCAAATTAAGAGAAGGGGGCTTCAGCCCCAGCATTTT	CASSQIKRRGLQPQHF
TRBD2	TRBJ2-7	TRBV7-9	-	TGTGCCAGCAGCGCAAGTAGCGGGGGGCCATCCTACGAGCAGTACTTC	CASSASSGGPSYEQYF
-	TRBJ1-2	TRBV29-1	-	TGCAGCGTTGAAGTGGGCAGGGCTGGCTACACCTTC	CSVEVGRAGYTF
-	TRBJ2-3	TRBV15	-	TGTGCCACCAGCAGATCCTCAATACAGGCGGGGCCCTCCACAGATACGCAGTATTTT	CATSRSSIQAGPSTDTQYF
TRBD1	TRBJ1-1	TRBV6-1	-	TGTGCCAGCAGTGATGGGTCGGGACAGATGAACACTGAAGCTTTCTTT	CASSDGSGQMNTEAFF
TRBD2	TRBJ2-2	TRBV10-2	many	TGCGCCACCAATAGCGGGGGGAACACCGGGGAGCTGTTTTTT	CATNSGGNTGELFF
TRBD1	TRBJ1-1	TRBV4-1	-	TGCGCCAGCAGCCCTACAGGGGCGCGCCTGAACACTGAAGCTTTCTTT	CASSPTGARLNTEAFF
-	TRBJ2-1	TRBV14	-	TGTGCCAGCAGCCCCCAAGCGGGCCGTGAGCAGTTCTTC	CASSPQAGREQFF
TRBD2	TRBJ2-7	TRBV7-2	-	TGTGCCAGCAGCTCCCGTAGCGGGGGGGCGTACGAGCAGTACTTC	CASSSRSGGAYEQYF
-	TRBJ2-1	TRBV6-5	-	TGTGCCAGCAGTCAGACTAGAACCCATGAGCAGTTCTTC	CASSQTRTHEQFF
-	TRBJ1-4	TRBV21-1	-	TGTGCCAGCAGCAATCAGGGGGCTTCTAATGAAAAACTGTTTTTT	CASSNQGASNEKLFF
TRBD1	TRBJ2-7	TRBV4-3	-	TGCGCCAGCAGCCATGGACAGGACGGCTCCTACGAGCAGTACTTC	CASSHGQDGSYEQYF
-	TRBJ1-2	TRBV3-1/TRBV3-2	-	TGTGCCAGCAGCTTTAACAGCGGTCCTAACTATGGCTACACCTTC	CASSFNSGPNYGYTF
-	TRBJ1-1	TRBV19	few	TGTGCCAGTCAGAACAGGTTGAACACTGAAGCTTTCTTT	CASQNRLNTEAFF
-	TRBJ2-2	TRBV2	-	TGTGCCAGCAGTGGTTCGAGCGGACCTAACACCGGGGAGCTGTTTTTT	CASSGSSGPNTGELFF
TRBD2	TRBJ2-3	TRBV10-2	-	TGCGCCAGCAGGGGGGGACTAGCGGCAGATACGCAGTATTTT	CASRGGLAADTQYF
TRBD1	TRBJ1-2	TRBV2	-	TGTGCCAGCAAGCGACAGGGGCTGGACTATGGCTACACCTTC	CASKRQGLDYGYTF
-	TRBJ2-2	TRBV29-1	-	TGCAGCGTTGAGGGGGGCACCGGGGAGCTGTTTTTT	CSVEGGTGELFF
-	TRBJ1-2	TRBV9	-	TGTGCCAGCAGCTCCATCTTGGGGGGGCGCGGCTACACCTTC	CASSSILGGRGYTF
-	TRBJ1-4	TRBV27	-	TGTGCCAGCGGCAGGGCGGGGTATAATGAAAAACTGTTTTTT	CASGRAGYNEKLFF
-	TRBJ1-5	TRBV7-2	-	TGTGCCAGCAGCTTAGTAGAGGGAGGCAATCAGCCCCAGCATTTT	CASSLVEGGNQPQHF
-	TRBJ2-7	TRBV6-5	-	TGTGCCAGCAGTTACGGGGGGGCCCGCTACGAGCAGTACTTC	CASSYGGARYEQYF
TRBD1	TRBJ1-6	TRBV7-2	-	TGTGCCAGCAGCTCAACAGGGGTCTCACCCCTCCACTTT	CASSSTGVSPLHF
TRBD2	TRBJ2-3	TRBV29-1	-	TGCAGTTTAGCGGGAGAGTCCACAGATACGCAGTATTTT	CSLAGESTDTQYF
-	TRBJ1-2	TRBV7-3	-	TGTGCCAGCAGCTATGTAGGGGGTCGTGGCTACACCTTC	CASSYVGGRGYTF
-	TRBJ1-2	TRBV7-9	-	TGTGCCAGCAGCTTTTACAGACAGGCCCTCTATGGCTACACCTTC	CASSFYRQALYGYTF
-	TRBJ1-6	TRBV4-2	-	TGTGCCAGCAGCCAAGCGAGCTCACCCCTCCACTTT	CASSQASSPLHF
-	TRBJ2-1	TRBV19	-	TGTGCCAGTAGGCCCAGGGGCAACTACAATGAGCAGTTCTTC	CASRPRGNYNEQFF
-	TRBJ1-2	TRBV4-1	-	TGCGCCAGCAGCCAAGAGGGGTCTTACAGGGCTGGCTACACCTTC	CASSQEGSYRAGYTF
TRBD1	TRBJ2-1	TRBV6-2/TRBV6-3	-	TGTGCCAGCAGTGAGCAGACTGGGACAGGGGGCGAAGCGCAGTTCTTC	CASSEQTGTGGEAQFF
-	TRBJ2-3	TRBV21-1	-	TGTGCCAGCAGCAAGACTAGCGGGAGAAAGGAAACGCAGTATTTT	CASSKTSGRKETQYF
-	TRBJ2-7	TRBV5-6	few	TGTGCCAGCAGCTTGGCAACCTACGAGCAGTACTTC	CASSLATYEQYF
-	TRBJ2-3	TRBV4-3	once	TGCGCCAGCAGCCAAGTGGAGGGGATGGGGGATACGCAGTATTTT	CASSQVEGMGDTQYF
-	TRBJ2-3	TRBV5-1	-	TGCGCCAGCATCCCCGACAGCTCCATACGCGGCACAGATACGCAGTATTTT	CASIPDSSIRGTDTQYF
-	TRBJ2-6	TRBV9	-	TGTGCCAGCAGCGTAGGGCAGGTCCCCTCTGGGGCCAACGTCCTGACTTTC	CASSVGQVPSGANVLTF
-	TRBJ1-1	TRBV7-3	-	TGTGCCAGCAGCTTACTGGCCAAGAACACTGAAGCTTTCTTT	CASSLLAKNTEAFF
-	TRBJ1-4	TRBV7-9	-	TGTGCCAGCAGCTTCACAGATCCTTATGAAAAACTGTTTTTT	CASSFTDPYEKLFF
-	TRBJ1-6	TRBV6-1	-	TGTGCCAGCAGTGAAGTGAGTCCCTATAATTCACCCCTCCACTTT	CASSEVSPYNSPLHF
TRBD1	TRBJ1-4	TRBV9	few	TGTGCCAGCAGCGTAGGCCCACAGGGGGCCGAAAAACTGTTTTTT	CASSVGPQGAEKLFF
-	TRBJ1-1	TRBV6-1	once	TGTGCCAGCAGTGACAGACTCACTGAAGCTTTCTTT	CASSDRLTEAFF
TRBD2	TRBJ2-5	TRBV4-3	-	TGCGCCAGCAGCCAAGATGGAGCGGGGGCTGAGACCCAGTACTTC	CASSQDGAGAETQYF
TRBD1	TRBJ1-1	TRBV5-8	-	TGTGCCAGCAGACCTCAGGGGGGTACTGAAGCTTTCTTT	CASRPQGGTEAFF
-	TRBJ2-7	TRBV7-2	-	TGTGCCAGCAGCTTAGTTAACCAGGGAGCGGGTGAGCAGTACTTC	CASSLVNQGAGEQYF